The present entry profiles one TCR beta chain with its context. The specificity of this receptor is unknown. The sample holds no much larger clone one base away, and base qualities are not on file. The cohort consisted of 666 healthy bone marrow donors. All cohort members were sampled while nominally healthy, although unrecorded immune exposures were likely present. The donor was CMV seronegative and belonged to the group of roughly 330 seronegative cohort members. A peripheral blood sample was provided by each donor, and peripheral blood mononuclear cells were used for TCR beta sequencing. Genomic DNA was extracted from the blood cell samples with the Qiagen DNeasy Blood Extraction Kit. The sample is drawn from a study of cytomegalovirus exposure and HLA in healthy donors listed by TCRdb under 2017. About the full investigation: An earlier analysis of some 500 of the donors reported 250 to 350 Gb of sequence data and 120 million or so unique TCR beta sequences from about 200 million T cells. An early release that covered about 600 HLA-typed donors contained around 300 gigabases of sequencing data and 65 million to 100 million unique TCR sequences. Among the roughly 400 genotyped donors, around 81% belonged to the genetic ancestry cluster associated with self-reported Caucasian donors. The study aimed to test whether cataloging public T cell receptors could reveal signatures of past pathogen exposure. Using immunosequencing, the study profiled T cell repertoires from fewer than 850 subjects and related those repertoires to cytomegalovirus serostatus. Along with the approximately 650-subject first cohort, a separate validation cohort of 120 different subjects was used. High-throughput TCR immunosequencing, statistical association of individual TCRs with disease status, and machine learning were combined to predict cytomegalovirus infection status. In a later analysis, previously published TCR beta repertoires from fewer than 750 donors were re-analyzed and high-resolution HLA genotyping was added so that TCR occurrence patterns could be studied. Rather than using new phenotypic data, the later analysis identified candidate immune exposures from TCR beta sequences and from how often those sequences occurred across donors. An earlier analysis of 587 of the donors used high-throughput TCR beta sequencing to judge whether each TCR beta V gene segment behaved as functional or pseudogenic. Alongside the repertoire data, information on donor age, sex, ethnicity and CMV serostatus was compiled. A later genetic analysis used genome-wide SNP genotypes for about 55% of the 666 donors, treating that subset as a discovery cohort. Every discovery cohort repertoire had been produced on one sequencing platform. HLA typing included class I and class II loci at four-digit resolution. Typing coverage differed by locus: A, B, C, DRB1 and DQB1 were typed in about 620-630 donors, DQA1 in about 500, DPA1 in roughly 590, and DPB1 in approximately 450. A few DR-DQ haplotypes were handled as single units for association and clustering because linkage in the cohort was strong. Among some 400 genotyped donors of the cohort, an average of around 240,000 unique TCR beta nucleotide sequences was sequenced per donor, of which about 19% were non-productive.

On the study overall, not on this receptor specifically: In a later analysis, over 15,000 TCR beta sequences were associated with specific HLA alleles at a false discovery rate of 0.05. A few of the identified cytomegalovirus-associated TCR beta chains were confirmed in vitro to be specific for cytomegalovirus antigens. The 87-base-pair reads could not distinguish some IMGT-functional V segments, including TRBV6-2 and TRBV6-3, so those segments were excluded. In an earlier analysis of several hundred of the donors, most TCR beta V segments were observed in productive rearrangements about 87% or about 30% of the time, broadly matching IMGT annotations. In a later analysis, most CMV-associated TCR beta chains were found to appear HLA-restricted, with HLA associations seemingly driven largely by CMV exposure. Roughly uniform sequencing depth across donors was assumed in presence/absence analyses, although this assumption may not hold. According to a later genetic analysis, donors in an Asian-associated ancestry cluster had fewer N-insertions in productive TCRs than the approximately 670-donor mean. Because HLA typing was unavailable for some donors at each locus, only the typed subset was used in association tests. For the cohort, immune exposure information was limited to CMV serostatus. A further reported finding was that TCR beta sequences accurately predicted the HLA-A and HLA-B alleles for most subjects in the first cohort. Assigning TCR associations to individual alleles was difficult when HLA alleles, especially DR and DQ, strongly co-occurred. An association between a missense DCLRE1C variant and V-gene and J-gene trimming of TCR beta chains was found in a later genetic analysis and replicated in an independent cohort. A later analysis reported that several top co-occurrence clusters appeared linked to parvovirus B19, influenza, CMV and Epstein-Barr virus. A cluster of highly shared sequence variants was judged likely to be a technical artifact of the sequencing pipeline. The authors suggested that the approach could potentially be extended to other disease states and immunological phenotypes. Most TCR sequences were observed very rarely across donors, whereas some public TCRs were present in many individuals. In a later analysis, the rate of TCR association differed among HLA loci, with DRB1 alleles having the most associated TCRs and HLA-C alleles having the fewest. In a later analysis, HLA-associated TCR beta chains were found to be more clonally expanded and to have lower generation probabilities than equally common non-associated chains. Over 15 rarely observed V segments, including chromosome 9 orphons, were excluded from the earlier analysis of about 600 of the donors because counts were too low. The study listed 150 to 200 TCR beta chains as associated with cytomegalovirus. Correlated functional status among segregating V segments might be attributable to linkage disequilibrium, but an unknown experimental factor could not be ruled out. The classifier was reported to diagnose cytomegalovirus status with high specificity and sensitivity in both the original and validation cohorts. The cohort was sequenced for TCR beta chains only, and without alpha or paired-chain data the features that could be detected were limited.

The CDR3 holds 11 amino acids from the cysteine to the phenylalanine. The retained sequence is limited to the CDR3, 33 bases, with the frame set at the first base. The germline V gene (reference sequence) gives CDR1 as MNHNY and CDR2 as SVGAGI. The junction shows trimming of 3 bases on V and 5 bases on J, plus 4 bases between the germline ends. The method was the immunoSEQ multiplex PCR assay. A mixture of 60 forward primers for TCR Vbeta segments and 13 reverse primers for TCR Jbeta segments was used in the multiplex PCR. The CDR3 region of rearranged TCR beta genes was amplified from genomic DNA with a multiplex PCR assay. The amplified TCR beta libraries were sequenced on the Illumina HiSeq System as 87-base-pair reads. On the study's bioinformatics: A later analysis counted approximately 74 million unique TCR beta chains across the 666 repertoires, and 10 million to 12 million of these chains were shared by at least two donors. To remove PCR and sequencing errors, raw reads were error-corrected and collapsed into unique sequences using a nearest-neighbor algorithm that merged closely related sequences. Alignment of CDR3 sequences to IMGT reference sequences was used to assign V, D and J gene segments. For a sequence to be retained, a match of at least six nucleotides was required to both a V gene segment and a J gene segment. Rearrangements were called productive when the CDR3 lacked stop codons and stayed in frame with V and J; all others were non-productive. CDR3 was defined according to IMGT convention as the region running from the second conserved V-encoded cysteine to the conserved J-encoded phenylalanine. The earlier analysis of 587 of the donors excluded any sequence lacking an unambiguous match to a single V gene segment. An earlier analysis of about 590 of the donors classified V segments as functional when productive rearrangements were above 56.7% and as segregating when the standard deviation between donors was above 5%. A statistical classification framework was built for diagnosing cytomegalovirus status from the catalog of TCR beta chain sequences. V and J gene assignment, in a later analysis, came from comparing TCR nucleotide sequences with IMGT/GENE-DB human TR gene sequences. A later analysis assigned CDR3 sequences and most-parsimonious VDJ recombination scenarios with the TCRdist pipeline. In a later analysis, every TCR beta chain was defined by the combination of its CDR3 amino acid sequence and its V-gene family, and reads without a unique V-gene family were dropped. A later analysis removed 600 or so highly shared, low-generation-probability nucleotide sequences to deal with suspected cross-contamination and a sequencing artifact. In a later analysis, a clonal expansion index was calculated for each public chain from normalized within-repertoire ranks of inferred template counts. In a later analysis, generation probabilities were computed using a VDJ recombination model fitted to out-of-frame rearrangements, and the results were checked against IGoR. In a later analysis, TCR-TCR, TCR-HLA and TCR-CMV co-occurrence was scored with hypergeometric tests, and a repertoire-size bias correction was applied to TCR pairs. To estimate false discovery rates, a later analysis permuted the HLA or CMV assignments 20 times. In a later analysis, co-occurring TCRs were grouped using DBSCAN, and TCRdist sequence similarity was added for clustering within HLA-allele-positive subsets. Repertoires with fewer than 30,000 or more than 120,000 public chains were left out of co-occurrence clustering, as were five repertoires with anomalous nucleotide sharing. The table comes from immuneACCESS by way of TCRdb, which keeps in-frame sequences with V and J called. Part of the clones is missing from these tables; in studies checked, under half for an unresolved V gene and the rest for unknown reasons. For V, J and clone size, that table is used; D and trimming come from the DNA. Present in this sample are approximately 200,000 clones, around three quarters of which were seen just once. The ten largest clonotypes hold 15% to 19% of the sample.

Sequenced material: PBMCs. This sequence was found in a man in his forties or fifties in good health and CMV-seronegative. The rearrangement joined TRBV6-6 to TRBJ2-5, with no confident D gene call. The bases are TGTGCCAGCAGTTATGAGGAGACCCAGTACTTC. This yields the protein CASSYEETQYF.